A single sample is the source of the 7 T cell receptor beta chains below, sequenced in a study of vaccination and CD4 T cells after COVID-19. Antigens of these TCRs are unknown. The assay that was used to sequence DNA from cultured CD4+ T cells was the Oncomine TCR Beta short-read assay. TCRdb re-derived calls from the PCR reads in MiXCR, one entry per CDR3 protein. The sample consists of more than 9,000 distinct CDR3 sequences, roughly 70% of them appearing once. Treatment in this sample: roughly 10-day PBMC culture with coronavirus spike peptide pools or control peptides (ViraFEST assay). Material for sequencing was CD4+ T cells from blood, cultured in vitro. The receptor source for this set is a human donor who had recovered from COVID-19.

The chain has TRBV7-9 and TRBJ1-2; D not certain. This CDR3 has 14 residues. V was shortened by 5 bases and J by 3 bases, with 13 bases between the two germline ends. CDR1 is SEHNR and CDR2 is FQNEAQ in the germline V gene (reference sequence). The CDR3 region has the DNA TGTGCCAGCAGCCCTGTGATGGTGGACTATGGCTACACCTTC. It encodes CASSPVMVDYGYTF.

The V call is TRBV6-1, the J call TRBJ2-1; 14 bases map to TRBD2. This CDR3 has 15 amino acids. CDR1 is MNHNS, CDR2 SASEGT, per germline. With 6 bases clipped from V and 5 bases from J, the junction kept 3 bases outside the gene matches. The chain's CDR3 is CASRTSGGAHNEQFF. For the CDR3, the DNA is TGTGCCAGCAGGACTAGCGGGGGGGCCCACAATGAGCAGTTCTTC.

In this sample, this clonotype turned up once. The chain has TRBV2 and TRBJ2-2; 8 bases line up with TRBD1. The CDR3 runs to 13 residues. Germline V gene sequence: CDR1 SNHLY, CDR2 FYNNEI. V dropped 3 bases and J dropped 7; count of bases not matched to a gene: 1. In DNA form, the CDR3 reads TGTGCCAGCAGTGACAGGGGGCGCGGGGAGCTGTTTTTT. Translating gives CASSDRGRGELFF. Full variable domain (outside the CDR3, taken from reference TRBV2 and TRBJ2-2): EPEVTQTPSHQVTQMGQEVILRCVPISNHLYFYWYRQILGQKVEFLVSFYNNEISEKSEIFDDQFSVERPDGSNFTLKIRSTKLEDSAMYFCASSDRGRGELFFGEGSRLTVL.

The rearrangement joins TRBV24-1 to TRBJ1-1, with D tentatively TRBD1 (6 bases). V was clipped by 11 bases and J by 2 bases, with 14 bases between them. The germline gives CDR1 KGHDR, CDR2 SFDVKD. This CDR3 is 13 amino acids long. The CDR3 DNA reads TGTGCCATAAAAACAGGGTCCAACACTGAAGCTTTCTTT. Its protein product is CAIKTGSNTEAFF.

The chain employs TRBV7-9 and TRBJ2-6; tentative D call: TRBD1 (7 bases). Germline assignment: CDR1 SEHNR and CDR2 FQNEAQ (reference sequence). Trimming left V 1 base short and J 3 bases short, with 13 bases between. This CDR3 region has 17 residues. CDR3 in DNA: TGTGCCAGCAGCTTAGGTCAGGGGGGCTATGGGGCCAACGTCCTGACTTTC. The encoded protein is CASSLGQGGYGANVLTF.

The CDR3 nucleotides are TGCAGTGCTAGAGATGGATTCCGCCTCCAAAGGGGAAAACTGTTTTTT. It encodes CSARDGFRLQRGKLFF. The J gene is TRBJ1-4, the V gene TRBV20-1; possible D gene TRBD1, 5 bases. V was shortened by 0 bases and J by 10 bases, with 21 bases between the two germline ends. The length of the CDR3 is 16 residues. Looked up from germline, CDR1 is DFQATT and CDR2 is SNEGSKA (reference sequence).

The chain carries TRBV28 and TRBJ1-6; perhaps TRBD1 as D (6 bases). The germline V and J ends were trimmed by 8 bases and 7 bases, with 9 bases remaining between them. Per germline, CDR1 MDHEN and CDR2 SYDVKM. The CDR3 consists of 12 residues. CDR3 nucleotides: TGTGCCAGCCAGGGGTGGAATTCACCCCTCCACTTT. Its protein product is CASQGWNSPLHF.